These 20 T cell receptor beta chains were all obtained from the same sample, sequenced in a study of a mutant IDH1 vaccine in newly diagnosed glioma. As for time point: baseline, week 1 (first vaccination visit). Described treatment: pre-vaccination baseline after standard-of-care therapy. Data came from immunoSEQ multiplex PCR; TCRdb stores just in-frame clones and leaves some out. The data show tens of thousands of clones, with approximately 78% seen just once and roughly 18% held by the top ten. Specimen: PBMCs, collected from a glioma patient treated with radiotherapy, temozolomide or both. Every receptor here comes from a man younger than 35 with glioma.

The V gene is TRBV7-2, the J gene TRBJ2-2, with D possibly being TRBD1 (5 bases). CDR3 size: 14 residues. Trimming stripped 0 bases from V and 6 bases from J, with 8 bases between. Looked up from germline, CDR1 is SGHTA and CDR2 is FQGNSA. The CDR3 region is CASSLAQAAGELFF. The CDR3 coding sequence is TGTGCCAGCAGCTTAGCACAGGCCGCCGGGGAGCTGTTTTTT.

The rearrangement links TRBV14 to TRBJ1-6; D is undetermined. The CDR3 sequence is 15 residues long. The V gene's germline CDR1 is SGHDN and CDR2 FVKESK. V shed 4 bases and J shed 5 bases, with 12 bases lying between them. The CDR3 coding sequence is TGTGCCAGCAGCCCCCTTTTAGGCGATAATTCACCCCTCCACTTT. It translates to CASSPLLGDNSPLHF.

The chain employs TRBV10-1 and TRBJ1-1; D uncertain. Germline V gene lookup returns CDR1 WNHNN and CDR2 SYGVQD (reference sequence). The CDR3 length is 15 residues. Trimming pared 6 bases from V and 1 base from J, leaving 15 bases between. CDR3 sequence reads: CASRDLKHRNTEAFF. The CDR3 DNA reads TGCGCCAGCAGAGATCTGAAGCACAGGAACACTGAAGCTTTCTTT.

V and J are TRBV30 and TRBJ2-7, with 7 positions matching TRBD2. Germline lookup yields CDR1 GTSNPN and CDR2 SVGIG (reference sequence). Trimming cost V 2 bases and J 4 bases; bases outside gene matches: 11. The CDR3 covers 15 residues. The CDR3 nucleotides are TGTGCCTGGAGTTTCACTAGCGCTACCCCTTACGAGCAGTACTTC. It is translated as CAWSFTSATPYEQYF.

The chain uses TRBV7-8 and TRBJ1-1; TRBD1 is a possible D gene (6 bases). Per the germline V gene, CDR1 is SGHVS and CDR2 is FQNEAQ. This CDR3 contains 14 residues. With 4 bases removed from V and 3 bases from J, the gap between germline ends came to 12 bases. Written as DNA, the CDR3 is TGTGCCAGCAGCTCAGACCCAGGGGACACTGAAGCTTTCTTT. Amino acid sequence: CASSSDPGDTEAFF.

The V and J genes are TRBV15 and TRBJ1-5; no firm D call. The germline gives CDR1 LNHNV, CDR2 YYDKDF (reference sequence). The CDR3 is 15 residues long. V was trimmed by 3 bases and J by 2 bases, leaving 11 bases between them. CDR3 in amino acids: CATSRTIEGNQPQHF. The CDR3 nucleotides read TGTGCCACCAGCAGGACGATAGAGGGCAATCAGCCCCAGCATTTT.

The rearrangement joins TRBV5-1 to TRBJ2-1, with 8 bases aligning to TRBD1. This CDR3 has 15 residues. J lost 6 bases, V lost 1 base, and 6 bases had no gene match. In germline, CDR1 is SGHRS, CDR2 YFSETQ. The CDR3 DNA reads TGCGCCAGCAGCTTGTATGGGGACAGGTCCAATGAGCAGTTCTTC. Translating it yields CASSLYGDRSNEQFF.

The chain recombines TRBV5-1 with TRBJ2-3, with a possible D match to TRBD1 (6 bases). Germline lookup yields CDR1 SGHRS and CDR2 YFSETQ. This CDR3 region has 14 residues. Deletions cut 5 bases from V and 2 bases from J, with 12 bases between. The CDR3 region has the DNA TGCGCCAGCAGATTACAGGGCGTCACAGATACGCAGTATTTT. Amino acid sequence: CASRLQGVTDTQYF.

The chain links TRBV9 to TRBJ1-1; D is ambiguous. This CDR3 comprises 14 residues. Germline V CDR1 and CDR2: SGDLS, YYNGEE. Trimming removed 3 bases at V and 0 bases at J, with 9 bases between. CDR3 region: CASSGQVLNTEAFF. The CDR3, as DNA: TGTGCCAGCAGCGGGCAGGTGTTGAACACTGAAGCTTTCTTT.

The chain uses TRBV10-3 and TRBJ1-5, with a weak D call TRBD1 (5 bases). Trimming took 2 bases from V and 2 from J, leaving 13 bases between them. Germline loops: CDR1 ENHRY, CDR2 SYGVKD. CDR3 size: 16 residues. The chain's CDR3 is CAISEEQGVGNQPQHF. CDR3 nucleotide sequence: TGTGCCATCAGTGAGGAGCAGGGAGTGGGCAATCAGCCCCAGCATTTT.

CDR3 residues: CASSLLRGGGYVYEQYF. CDR3 coding DNA: TGTGCCAGCAGCTTACTCCGCGGGGGGGGGTACGTCTACGAGCAGTACTTC. This chain connects TRBV7-8 to TRBJ2-7; 9 nucleotides agree with TRBD2. This CDR3 has 17 residues. The germline gives CDR1 SGHVS, CDR2 FQNEAQ. V was pared by 2 bases and J by 3 bases, with 11 bases of the junction left unmatched.

The chain has TRBV5-1 and TRBJ1-4, with a possible D match to TRBD1 (5 bases). This CDR3 contains 14 residues. The germline V and J ends were trimmed by 0 bases and 5 bases, with 8 bases remaining between them. Germline-derived CDR1 and CDR2 are SGHRS and YFSETQ. CDR3 protein: CASSLEKGNEKLFF. As DNA, the CDR3 is TGCGCCAGCAGCTTGGAGAAGGGGAATGAAAAACTGTTTTTT.

This clone was seen a single time. The gene calls are TRBV2 and TRBJ1-1, with D maybe TRBD1 (6 bases). V was clipped by 2 bases and J by 11 bases, with 9 bases between them. This CDR3 has 11 amino acids. Germline V CDR1 and CDR2: SNHLY, FYNNEI. CDR3 nucleotides: TGTGCCAGCAGTGAACCAGGGGATGCTTTCTTT. Its protein is CASSEPGDAFF.

CDR3 sequence: CASSFKGGGQETQYF. CDR3 DNA: TGTGCCAGCAGTTTCAAGGGCGGGGGGCAAGAGACCCAGTACTTC. V and J are TRBV5-4 and TRBJ2-5; TRBD2 aligns across 8 bases. CDR3 size: 15 residues. Trimming at V came to 5 bases and at J to 2 bases, leaving 8 bases not matched to a gene. Germline V CDR1 and CDR2: SGHNT, YYREEE (reference sequence).

The gene calls are TRBV7-9 and TRBJ2-1; the D gene is possibly TRBD2 (5 bases). This CDR3 region has 14 residues. The germline V gene encodes CDR1 SEHNR and CDR2 FQNEAQ (reference sequence). Trimming cost V 3 bases and J 0 bases, with 6 bases left between them. The CDR3 protein is CASSFGSSYNEQFF. The CDR3 region has the DNA TGTGCCAGCAGCTTTGGGAGCTCCTACAATGAGCAGTTCTTC.

V and J are TRBV27 and TRBJ2-2, with D maybe TRBD1 (5 bases). Germline V gene lookup returns CDR1 MNHEY and CDR2 SMNVEV (reference sequence). CDR3 length equals 16 residues. Between the trimmed V and J ends, which lost 9 bases and 0 bases, there was a span of 17 bases. The CDR3 reads CASLVFWGANTGELFF. In nucleotides, the CDR3 is TGTGCCAGTCTAGTATTTTGGGGCGCGAACACCGGGGAGCTGTTTTTT.

The V gene is TRBV10-3, the J gene TRBJ1-1; D not resolved. The germline V gene has CDR1 ENHRY and CDR2 SYGVKD. Trimming stripped 4 bases from V and 0 bases from J, with 12 bases between. There are 15 residues in the CDR3. As DNA, the CDR3 is TGTGCCATCAGTGGGGTGGGCAACATGAACACTGAAGCTTTCTTT. This gives the protein CAISGVGNMNTEAFF.

This chain connects TRBV14 to TRBJ2-3; D not certain. In germline, CDR1 is SGHDN, CDR2 FVKESK. Trimming left V 4 bases short and J 0 bases short, with 5 bases between. This CDR3 region has 13 residues. CDR3 DNA: TGTGCCAGCAGCCCGACTAGCACAGATACGCAGTATTTT. This encodes CASSPTSTDTQYF.

The chain links TRBV18 to TRBJ1-2; 8 bases fit TRBD1. V was pared by 3 bases and J by 2 bases, with 5 bases of the junction left unmatched. The CDR3 consists of 15 residues. Germline assignment: CDR1 KGHSH and CDR2 LQKENI. CDR3 residues: CASSPGTGANYGYTF. The CDR3 DNA reads TGTGCCAGCTCACCCGGGACAGGAGCAAACTATGGCTACACCTTC.

Concerning this clone: Other DNA sequences in this sample translate to the same CDR3. The V gene is TRBV7-9, the J gene TRBJ1-1; D not resolved. The CDR3 runs 13 residues. The germline CDR1 and CDR2 sequences are SEHNR and FQNEAQ (reference sequence). Between the trimmed V and J ends, which lost 0 bases and 5 bases, there was a span of 7 bases. CDR3 sequence: CASSLAGWTEAFF. In nucleotides, the CDR3 is TGTGCCAGCAGCTTAGCTGGGTGGACTGAAGCTTTCTTT. Full variable domain (remainder filled in from reference TRBV7-9 and TRBJ1-1): DTGVSQNPRHKITKRGQNVTFRCDPISEHNRLYWYRQTLGQGPEFLTYFQNEAQLEKSRLLSDRFSAERPKGSFSTLEIQRTEQGDSAMYLCASSLAGWTEAFFGQGTRLTVV.